This TCR beta chain is drawn from a study of graft-versus-host responses after intestinal transplantation. Overall study context: Isolated intestinal, liver-intestinal, or multivisceral transplants had been given to the recipients. General study points: Allograft clonal ratios (graft-versus-host to host-versus-graft) were high in patients who had graft-donor T cell macrochimerism.

In germline, CDR1 is SGHRS, CDR2 YFSETQ. The CDR3 is 17 residues long. V gave up 0 bases and J gave up 4 bases; unmatched junction bases: 4. Responder cells that were proliferating and CFSE-low, both CD3+CD4+ and CD3+CD8+, were sorted after the reaction. Profiled with immunoSEQ multiplex PCR; TCRdb holds only in-frame clones, not every one. The repertoire consists of about 21,000 clones, with 55% to 60% occurring once and the leading ten covering 0.95% to 1.1%. The chain carries TRBV5-1 and TRBJ2-2; 12 bases line up with TRBD2. This clonotype originated in a human patient who received an intestinal transplant. The source material was alloreactive CD4+ T cells from a mixed lymphocyte reaction culture, sampled before intestinal transplant. As for subset: CFSE-low proliferating T cells sorted from approximately 6-day pre-transplant mixed lymphocyte reaction (GvH or HvG direction). Written as DNA, the CDR3 is TGCGCCAGCAGCTTGGGACTAGCGGGAGAGGTCACCGGGGAGCTGTTTTTT. Residues: CASSLGLAGEVTGELFF.